Each of the 9 T cell receptor beta chains below was sequenced from the same sample in a study of T cells after yellow fever vaccination. Each CDR3 protein gets one entry after TCRdb re-called the 5' RACE reads with MiXCR. The repertoire holds a few hundred thousand distinct CDR3 sequences, with 6.8% as singletons. The sequenced sample was PBMCs, obtained more than 35 days after the first yellow fever vaccination. Receptor source: a man aged 18-30 years who received the YFV17D yellow fever vaccine.

This clonotype has more than one count but fewer than ten. The chain joins TRBV6-2 or TRBV6-3 to TRBJ2-1; D is unresolved. The germline V gene encodes CDR1 MNHEY and CDR2 SVGEGT. The CDR3 sequence is 12 residues long. With 5 bases removed from V and 4 bases from J, the gap between germline ends came to 6 bases. The CDR3 reads CASSDTYNEQFF. The CDR3 nucleotides are TGTGCCAGCAGTGACACTTACAATGAGCAGTTCTTC.

CDR3 in amino acids: CSVEASGARETQYF. The CDR3 DNA follows: TGCAGCGTTGAGGCTAGCGGGGCCCGAGAGACCCAGTACTTC. The rearrangement uses TRBV29-1 and TRBJ2-5; TRBD2 matches at 9 bases. The CDR3 sequence is 14 residues long. Germline-derived CDR1 and CDR2 are SQVTM and ANQGSEA. V dropped 3 bases and J dropped 4; count of bases not matched to a gene: 6. Complete variable domain (other parts from reference TRBV29-1 and TRBJ2-5): SAVISQKPSRDICQRGTSLTIQCQVDSQVTMMFWYRQQPGQSLTLIATANQGSEATYESGFVIDKFPISRPNLTFSTLTVSNMSPEDSSIYLCSVEASGARETQYFGPGTRLLVL.

J is TRBJ2-7 and V is TRBV7-9; TRBD1 agrees at 9 bases. The trim removed 2 bases at V and 5 bases at J, leaving 7 bases unmatched. Germline V gene data show CDR1 as SEHNR and CDR2 as FQNEAQ (reference sequence). CDR3 length: 15 residues. CDR3 region: CASSLIGTGFHEQYF. CDR3 in DNA: TGTGCCAGCAGCTTAATCGGGACAGGGTTCCACGAGCAGTACTTC.

In DNA form, the CDR3 reads TGCAGTGCTAGAGTCGGTTGGACAGGGGGTGAGCAGTTCTTC. Its protein product is CSARVGWTGGEQFF. The genes are TRBV20-1 and TRBJ2-1, with TRBD1 identical over 10 bases. The CDR3 extends over 14 amino acids. V lost 1 base, J lost 9 bases, and 6 bases stayed unmatched. Germline V gene data show CDR1 as DFQATT and CDR2 as SNEGSKA (reference sequence).

This clonotype was counted a few times. V gene TRBV19 combines with J gene TRBJ2-1, with 9 bases matching TRBD1. V shed 5 bases and J 4 bases; nucleotides not matched to a gene: 9. The CDR3 consists of 16 residues. CDR1 and CDR2 from the germline V gene are LNHDA and SQIVND (reference sequence). CDR3: CASSSGTGPLYNEQFF. CDR3 nucleotides: TGTGCCAGTAGTTCCGGGACAGGGCCCCTATACAATGAGCAGTTCTTC.

This clonotype came up a few times. This chain joins TRBV7-7 and TRBJ2-2; 10 nucleotides agree with TRBD2. The length of the CDR3 is 15 residues. Germline assignment: CDR1 SSHAT and CDR2 FNYEAQ (reference sequence). V gave up 5 bases and J gave up 5 bases; unmatched junction bases: 5. CDR3 region: CASSKAGGRTGELFF. The CDR3 bases are TGTGCCAGCAGCAAAGCGGGGGGGCGTACCGGGGAGCTGTTTTTT. Full variable domain (rest looked up from reference TRBV7-7 and TRBJ2-2): GAGVSQSPRYKVTKRGQDVTLRCDPISSHATLYWYQQALGQGPEFLTYFNYEAQPDKSGLPSDRFSAERPEGSISTLTIQRTEQRDSAMYRCASSKAGGRTGELFFGEGSRLTVL.

This clonotype has more than one count but fewer than ten. The genes are TRBV5-1 and TRBJ2-3; D unresolved. The germline gives CDR1 SGHRS, CDR2 YFSETQ. The CDR3 has 13 residues. V lost 0 bases to trimming and J lost 5 bases, with 7 bases between them. The CDR3 sequence: CASSLEGLDTQYF. The CDR3, as DNA: TGCGCCAGCAGCTTGGAAGGGTTAGATACGCAGTATTTT.

This clonotype occurred many times. The chain carries TRBV4-3 and TRBJ2-6; D is undetermined. The germline V gene has CDR1 LGHNA and CDR2 YSLEER. Trimming pared 0 bases from V and 0 bases from J, leaving 12 bases between. CDR3 length: 18 amino acids. The CDR3 nucleotides read TGCGCCAGCAGCCAAGATTGGTTGCTGGGCTCTGGGGCCAACGTCCTGACTTTC. It translates to CASSQDWLLGSGANVLTF.

This clonotype appeared a few times. This chain joins TRBV5-1 and TRBJ2-6, with unresolved D. Germline V gene sequence: CDR1 SGHRS, CDR2 YFSETQ. Trimming took off 1 base at V and 2 bases at J, with 10 bases between the two ends. This CDR3 contains 16 residues. The CDR3 DNA follows: TGCGCCAGCAGCTTGATCGACGTGGCTGGGGCCAACGTCCTGACTTTC. The encoded protein is CASSLIDVAGANVLTF.